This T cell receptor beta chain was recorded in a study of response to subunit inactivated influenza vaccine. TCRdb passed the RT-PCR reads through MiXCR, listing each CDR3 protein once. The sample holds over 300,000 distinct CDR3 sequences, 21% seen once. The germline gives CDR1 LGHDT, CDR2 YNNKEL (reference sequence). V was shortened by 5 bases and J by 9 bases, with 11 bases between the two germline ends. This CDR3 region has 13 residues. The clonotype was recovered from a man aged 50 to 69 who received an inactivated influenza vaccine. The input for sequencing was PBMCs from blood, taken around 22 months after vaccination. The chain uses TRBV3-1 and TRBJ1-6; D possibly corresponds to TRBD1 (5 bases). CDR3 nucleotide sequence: TGTGCCAGCAGCGTGTGGGGGAGTTCACCCCTCCACTTT. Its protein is CASSVWGSSPLHF.